These T cell receptor beta chains were read from a single sample in a study of Ad26.COV2.S vaccination and SARS-CoV-2 variants. Profiling relied on immunoSEQ multiplex PCR, and the TCRdb table lists in-frame clones only, not all of them. The sample has about 680,000 clones; roughly 90% are singletons. The material sequenced was peripheral blood, taken in a trial of Ad26.COV2.S vaccine versus placebo. The receptors were gathered from a person aged 18-60 years who received the Ad26.COV2.S COVID-19 vaccine or a placebo. Each CDR3 is given with its conserved first and last residue. The order of the fields is clone size, D gene, V gene, J gene, CDR3 DNA, CDR3 protein. D genes are given only for firm matches. Size is stated for part of the rows, as once, few or many counts, or as a class when the clone is expanded.

>once|TRBD1|TRBV19|TRBJ2-2
TGTGCCAGTAGTGTCACAGGGGTGAACACCGGGGAGCTGTTTTTT
CASSVTGVNTGELFF
>once|TRBD2|TRBV7-9|TRBJ2-3
TGTGCCAGCAGCCCCGGGACTAGCGGGAGGATATTCTCGCAGTATTTT
CASSPGTSGRIFSQYF
>.|.|TRBV12-3/TRBV12-4|TRBJ2-3
TGTGCCACCCGTCCGCAGTATTTT
CATRPQYF
>once|.|TRBV19|TRBJ2-3
TGTGCCAGTAGTCTTTCTAGGGGAAACACAGATACGCAGTATTTT
CASSLSRGNTDTQYF
>.|TRBD1|TRBV10-2|TRBJ1-5
TGCGCCAGCAGTGACTACGACAGGGGGCTCGGGTATAGCAATCAGCCCCAGCATTTT
CASSDYDRGLGYSNQPQHF
>.|.|TRBV6-5|TRBJ1-3
TGTGCCAGCAGTTACGGTATCCCAGGGGCTGGAAACACCATATATTTT
CASSYGIPGAGNTIYF
>.|.|TRBV3-1/TRBV3-2|TRBJ2-3
TGTGCCAGCAGCCCCATAATTGGGACAGATACGCAGTATTTT
CASSPIIGTDTQYF
>.|.|TRBV19|TRBJ2-2
TGTGCCAGTAATACCTATGTTAGCCCGAACACCGGGGAGCTGTTTTTT
CASNTYVSPNTGELFF
>.|.|TRBV15|TRBJ2-5
TGTGCCACCAGCCCGAGGCTGGGAGTCGATGTCGAGACCCAGTACTTC
CATSPRLGVDVETQYF
>.|.|TRBV6-5|TRBJ2-2
TGTGCCAGCAGTTACTCGCGGACCCTTAGCGGGGAGCTGTTTTTT
CASSYSRTLSGELFF
>.|.|TRBV18|TRBJ2-7
TGTGCCAGCTCATTAGGGACTTACGAGCAGTACTTC
CASSLGTYEQYF
>.|TRBD1|TRBV7-9|TRBJ1-6
TGTGCCAGCAGCGCCGGGACAGGGAGTTATAATTCACCCCTCCACTTT
CASSAGTGSYNSPLHF
>few|.|TRBV19|TRBJ1-5
TGTGCCAGTACCACACCGGGTAGGGCGGGTCAGCCCCAGCATTTT
CASTTPGRAGQPQHF
>.|.|TRBV27|TRBJ1-4
TGTGCCACCGCGCCGAGCCGGTTTAATGAAAAACTGTTTTTT
CATAPSRFNEKLFF
>once|.|TRBV5-1|TRBJ1-1
TGCGCCAGCAGCTCACTCGGGGCCGAAGCTTTCTTT
CASSSLGAEAFF
>once|TRBD1|TRBV30|TRBJ2-3
TGTGCCTGGATGTGGGACAGGAGGGTGGGCCCAGATACGCAGTATTTT
CAWMWDRRVGPDTQYF
>.|.|TRBV20-1|TRBJ1-2
TGCAGTGCTAGTCCGGGGGGGAGTGGCTACACCTTC
CSASPGGSGYTF
>.|.|TRBV19|TRBJ2-1
TGTGCCAGTAGTACAAGGGGTGACAATGAGCAGTTCTTC
CASSTRGDNEQFF
>.|.|TRBV30|TRBJ1-3
TGTGCCTGGTGGGAACTAAGCTCTGGAAACACCATATATTTT
CAWWELSSGNTIYF
>.|TRBD1|TRBV20-1|TRBJ1-1
TGCAGTGCTAGTGCAGGGGGATACATGAACACTGAAGCTTTCTTT
CSASAGGYMNTEAFF
>.|.|TRBV11-3|TRBJ1-5
TGTGCCAGCAGGGGCCGGGACAAACTAAACACTTACAATCAGCCCCAGCATTTT
CASRGRDKLNTYNQPQHF
>.|TRBD2|TRBV6-4|TRBJ2-1
TGTGCCAGCCCTGGGACTAGCGGGAGGAATGAGCAGTTCTTC
CASPGTSGRNEQFF
>.|TRBD2|TRBV6-5|TRBJ2-7
TGTGCCAGCAGTTACCAGCGGGGTTCCTACGAGCAGTACTTC
CASSYQRGSYEQYF
>.|TRBD1|TRBV6-4|TRBJ1-5
TGTGCCAGCAGTGACTCGGGGAGGGGGCGACTAGGGTATAGCAATCAGCCCCAGCATTTT
CASSDSGRGRLGYSNQPQHF
>.|.|TRBV6-5|TRBJ2-7
TGTGCCAGCAGTCCCCGTGGGGGTCGCTACGAGCAGTACTTC
CASSPRGGRYEQYF
>.|TRBD1|TRBV28|TRBJ1-1
TGTGCCAGCAGTTTATACAGGGGAGGGAACACTGAAGCTTTCTTT
CASSLYRGGNTEAFF
>.|TRBD2|TRBV6-1|TRBJ2-7
TGTGCCAGCAGTGCGCCCCCGGGACTAGCGGGAGGGATCTACGAGCAGTACTTC
CASSAPPGLAGGIYEQYF
>.|TRBD1|TRBV7-2|TRBJ2-7
TGTGCCAGCAGCCGCAGACAGGGGGGTGCCTACGAGCAGTACTTC
CASSRRQGGAYEQYF
>.|TRBD2|TRBV19|TRBJ2-5
TGTGCCAGTAGAGGCGGGAGGGCCCAAGAGACCCAGTACTTC
CASRGGRAQETQYF
>.|TRBD1|TRBV29-1|TRBJ2-3
TGCAGCGTTTTCCTACAGGGGATTGGAACAGATACGCAGTATTTT
CSVFLQGIGTDTQYF
>.|.|TRBV6-6|TRBJ2-3
TGTGCCAGCAGTTACGGCAGCACAGATACGCAGTATTTT
CASSYGSTDTQYF
>.|.|TRBV5-6|TRBJ2-5
TGTGCCAGCACCCTAATGGCCGGGGAGACCCAGTACTTC
CASTLMAGETQYF
>.|.|TRBV12-3/TRBV12-4|TRBJ2-3
TGTGCCAGCAGTCGAACAGATACGCAGTATTTT
CASSRTDTQYF
>.|.|TRBV6-1|TRBJ1-2
TGTGCCAGCAGTGAAGCGCGGGGATATGGCTACACCTTC
CASSEARGYGYTF
>.|.|TRBV7-2|TRBJ2-3
TGTGCCAGCAGCCCTAGTCGGTTAACCTACGCGCAGTATTTT
CASSPSRLTYAQYF
>once|.|TRBV6-5|TRBJ2-5
TGTGCCAGCAGTTACTCGAAGACCAACCGGGGGACCCAGTACTTC
CASSYSKTNRGTQYF
>.|.|TRBV4-3|TRBJ1-2
TGCGCCAGCAGCCGATCGGATCGAAACTATGGCTACACCTTC
CASSRSDRNYGYTF
>.|.|TRBV15|TRBJ1-1
TGTGCCACCAGCAATTTTTTAGGGACTGAAGCTTTCTTT
CATSNFLGTEAFF
>.|.|TRBV6-5|TRBJ2-3
TGTGCCAGCAATCCACGAGGTGTCGATACGCAGTATTTT
CASNPRGVDTQYF
>once|.|TRBV15|TRBJ2-5
TGTGCCACCAGCCGGGCAAGCGGATTGCAAGAGACCCAGTACTTC
CATSRASGLQETQYF